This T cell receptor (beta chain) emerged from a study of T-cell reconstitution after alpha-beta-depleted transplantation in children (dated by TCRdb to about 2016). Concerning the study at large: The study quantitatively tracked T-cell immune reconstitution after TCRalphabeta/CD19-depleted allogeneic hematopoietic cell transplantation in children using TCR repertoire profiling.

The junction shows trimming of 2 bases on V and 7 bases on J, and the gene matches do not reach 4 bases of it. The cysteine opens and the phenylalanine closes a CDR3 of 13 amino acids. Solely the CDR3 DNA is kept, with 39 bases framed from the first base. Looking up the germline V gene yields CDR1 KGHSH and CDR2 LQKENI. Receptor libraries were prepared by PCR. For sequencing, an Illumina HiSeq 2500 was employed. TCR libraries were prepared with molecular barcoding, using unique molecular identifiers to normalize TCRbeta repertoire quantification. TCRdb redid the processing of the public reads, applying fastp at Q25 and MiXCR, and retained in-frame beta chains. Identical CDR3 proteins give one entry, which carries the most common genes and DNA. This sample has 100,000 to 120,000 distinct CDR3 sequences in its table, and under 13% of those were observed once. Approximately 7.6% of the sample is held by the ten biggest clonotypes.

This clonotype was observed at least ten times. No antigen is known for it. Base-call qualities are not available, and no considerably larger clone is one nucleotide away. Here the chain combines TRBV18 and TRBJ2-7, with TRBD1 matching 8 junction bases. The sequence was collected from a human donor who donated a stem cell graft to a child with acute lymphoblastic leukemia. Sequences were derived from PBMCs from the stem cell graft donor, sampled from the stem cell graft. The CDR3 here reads CASSPSNRGEQYF. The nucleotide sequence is TGTGCCAGCTCACCAAGTAACAGGGGGGAGCAGTACTTC.